This T cell receptor (beta chain) is from a study of blood T cell repertoires in COVID-19. Study in general: In each case, the material was cDNA or gDNA derived from T cells, B-cell-depleted T cells, or PBMCs.

Clones were read by immunoSEQ multiplex PCR, and TCRdb kept only the in-frame ones, dropping some. The profile shows around 400,000 clones, 80% to 90% of them singletons. The sequence came from a woman in her twenties or thirties with COVID-19, enrolled during active disease. The source material was peripheral blood.

The CDR3 loop reads CASSLGQRSDEQYF. CDR3 coding DNA: TGCGCCAGCAGCTTGGGGCAGCGGTCGGACGAGCAGTACTTC. J is TRBJ2-7 and V is TRBV5-1; the D gene is possibly TRBD2 (5 bases). Germline values: CDR1 SGHRS, CDR2 YFSETQ. The CDR3 is made up of 14 amino acids. V was clipped by 0 bases and J by 5 bases, with 12 bases between them. Combining the CDR3 with reference TRBV5-1 and TRBJ2-7 gives the whole variable domain KAGVTQTPRYLIKTRGQQVTLSCSPISGHRSVSWYQQTPGQGLQFLFEYFSETQRNKGNFPGRFSGRQFSNSRSEMNVSTLELGDSALYLCASSLGQRSDEQYFGPGTRLTVT.